These 30 T cell receptor beta chains share one sample of origin, sequenced in a study of shared clonotypes between healthy human individuals. The method was immunoSEQ multiplex PCR; TCRdb's version includes in-frame clones alone and lacks a portion of them. Of millions of clones in the sample, 80% to 95% are singletons; the top ten hold 0.3% to 0.4%. The sample taken for sequencing was naive CD4+ T cells from PBMCs. The subset here: CD45RA+ positively selected. Receptors were obtained from a man younger than 35 in good health. Some clones in this sample may be carry-over from other donors' samples.

This clone has a single count. The chain carries TRBV28 and TRBJ2-2; D call uncertain. Between the trimmed V and J ends, which lost 5 bases and 6 bases, there was a span of 10 bases. The CDR3 has 13 residues. Germline CDR1 MDHEN, CDR2 SYDVKM. The chain's CDR3 is CASSRQVSGELFF. CDR3 DNA: TGTGCCAGCAGTCGGCAGGTCTCCGGGGAGCTGTTTTTT.

This chain uses TRBV28 with TRBJ1-1; a possible D gene is TRBD1 (6 bases). This CDR3 comprises 16 residues. Germline V gene lookup returns CDR1 MDHEN and CDR2 SYDVKM. Trimming shortened V by 5 bases and J by 0 bases, and 16 bases separated the two germline ends. CDR3 nucleotides: TGTGCCAGCAGTAACGGGGGGGGCCTTGTGAACACTGAAGCTTTCTTT. It is translated as CASSNGGGLVNTEAFF.

The chain is built from TRBV28 and TRBJ2-7, with 15 bases lining up with TRBD2. Losses at the gene ends were 7 bases for V and 3 bases for J; bases not matched to a gene: 10. The CDR3 sequence is 17 residues long. CDR1 is MDHEN, CDR2 SYDVKM, per germline. CDR3 amino acids: CASTTSGLAGGGYEQYF. CDR3 nucleotide sequence: TGTGCCAGCACTACCTCGGGACTAGCGGGAGGAGGCTACGAGCAGTACTTC.

V gene TRBV2 combines with J gene TRBJ2-5; D is unclear. This CDR3 is 12 amino acids long. The V gene's germline CDR1 is SNHLY and CDR2 FYNNEI. The V and J ends lost 5 bases and 5 bases respectively, with 9 bases between them. The CDR3 DNA sequence: TGTGCCAGCAGTCGCTCAGCGGAGACCCAGTACTTC. Translated, it gives CASSRSAETQYF.

The chain joins TRBV5-1 to TRBJ2-5, with D possibly being TRBD2 (6 bases). Germline V gene data show CDR1 as SGHRS and CDR2 as YFSETQ. This CDR3 has 14 residues. Trimming pared 4 bases from V and 2 bases from J, leaving 12 bases between. The CDR3 reads CASSARDWQETQYF. The CDR3 bases are TGCGCCAGCAGCGCCAGGGACTGGCAAGAGACCCAGTACTTC.

This clone was counted a few times. The rearrangement joins TRBV5-1 to TRBJ1-5; TRBD1 aligns across 8 bases. From germline, CDR1 is SGHRS and CDR2 YFSETQ. This CDR3 is 16 amino acids long. V shed 0 bases, J shed 7 bases, and the junction held 9 bases outside the gene matches. CDR3 region: CASSLAPTGVGQPQHF. The CDR3 DNA reads as TGCGCCAGCAGCTTGGCTCCGACAGGGGTCGGCCAGCCCCAGCATTTT.

This chain joins TRBV6-1 and TRBJ2-7, with 9 bases matching TRBD2. CDR1 and CDR2 from the germline V gene are MNHNS and SASEGT. The CDR3 extends over 14 amino acids. The J segment lost 6 bases and the V segment lost 6 bases, leaving 9 bases of the junction unmatched. CDR3 in DNA: TGTGCCAGCAGGGCGGGAGGGAGACGCTCCGAGCAGTACTTC. Encoded protein: CASRAGGRRSEQYF.

The J gene is TRBJ2-3, the V gene TRBV19; TRBD2 agrees at 7 bases. J was trimmed by 1 base and V by 4 bases; bases with no gene match: 5. The CDR3 is 15 amino acids. Germline CDR1 and CDR2: LNHDA and SQIVND (reference sequence). The CDR3 sequence is CASSTGTTRTDTQYF. CDR3 DNA sequence: TGTGCCAGTAGTACCGGGACTACCCGCACAGATACGCAGTATTTT.

This chain uses TRBV4-1 with TRBJ1-5, with D unclear. V was pared by 4 bases and J by 2 bases, with 15 bases between. This CDR3 spans 16 amino acids. Germline V CDR1 and CDR2: MGHRA, YSYEKL. Written as DNA, the CDR3 is TGCGCCAGCAGCCGTACGCGAGTTGGAGGCAATCAGCCCCAGCATTTT. Protein product: CASSRTRVGGNQPQHF.

CDR3 nucleotides: TGTGCCAGCAGCGTAGCTCCACTAGCGGCGAACACCGGGGAGCTGTTTTTT. Its protein is CASSVAPLAANTGELFF. The rearrangement links TRBV9 to TRBJ2-2, with TRBD2 matching 8 bases. The CDR3 runs 17 residues. CDR1 is SGDLS and CDR2 is YYNGEE in the germline V gene. V lost 0 bases and J lost 0; bases outside the gene matches: 4.

The V call is TRBV9, the J call TRBJ1-1; unclear D gene. V was trimmed by 4 bases and J by 7 bases, leaving 17 bases between them. CDR1 and CDR2 from the germline V gene are SGDLS and YYNGEE. CDR3 length: 14 amino acids. CDR3 nucleotide sequence: TGTGCCAGCAGCATCTATACGGGGATGGATGAAGCTTTCTTT. Translated: CASSIYTGMDEAFF.

This clone was seen once. The chain links TRBV5-4 to TRBJ2-5, with D hard to call. Trimming took 5 bases from V and 5 from J, leaving 22 bases between them. The CDR3 consists of 16 residues. Germline V CDR1 and CDR2: SGHNT, YYREEE (reference sequence). The CDR3 loop reads CASSSSWGSREETQYF. Here the CDR3 DNA reads TGTGCCAGCAGTTCATCCTGGGGTTCGAGAGAGGAGACCCAGTACTTC.

The chain is built from TRBV25-1 and TRBJ2-2, with a weak D call TRBD1 (5 bases). From germline, CDR1 is MGHDK and CDR2 SYGVNS. The CDR3 totals 15 residues. V was trimmed by 8 bases and J by 6 bases, leaving 19 bases between them. The CDR3 DNA reads TGTGCCAGCCAGGGAAACAGAAAGTGGGCCGGGGAGCTGTTTTTT. It encodes CASQGNRKWAGELFF.

This chain links TRBV2 with TRBJ2-1; a weak D match, TRBD2 (6 bases). Trimming shortened V by 3 bases and J by 3 bases, and 12 bases separated the two germline ends. The CDR3 has 15 amino acids. Germline V CDR1 and CDR2: SNHLY, FYNNEI. The CDR3 DNA follows: TGTGCCAGCAGTGACGGAGGGGTGCGCTACAATGAGCAGTTCTTC. Translated, it gives CASSDGGVRYNEQFF.

J is TRBJ2-2 and V is TRBV7-6, with a possible D match to TRBD1 (6 bases). The V end was cut by 5 bases, the J end by 0 bases, with 19 bases between. Germline assignment: CDR1 SGHVS and CDR2 FNYEAQ. The CDR3 consists of 18 residues. The CDR3 loop is CASSPKGVPPANTGELFF. CDR3 bases: TGTGCCAGCAGCCCAAAGGGGGTTCCTCCGGCGAACACCGGGGAGCTGTTTTTT.

The chain couples TRBV5-1 to TRBJ2-2; D gene unclear. The CDR3 loop spans 15 amino acids. Trimming shortened V by 1 base and J by 3 bases, and 10 bases separated the two germline ends. CDR1 and CDR2 from the germline V gene are SGHRS and YFSETQ. The CDR3 DNA sequence: TGCGCCAGCAGCTTGTTGGGCACCTACACCGGGGAGCTGTTTTTT. Translation: CASSLLGTYTGELFF.

The chain uses TRBV28 and TRBJ1-2; TRBD1 aligns across 7 bases. The germline V gene has CDR1 MDHEN and CDR2 SYDVKM. CDR3 length equals 13 residues. Losses at the gene ends were 6 bases for V and 5 bases for J; bases not matched to a gene: 6. CDR3 residues: CASSQRGHYGYTF. The CDR3, as DNA: TGTGCCAGCAGCCAGAGGGGGCATTATGGCTACACCTTC.

This chain connects TRBV30 to TRBJ1-2; 7 bases are shared with TRBD1. The CDR3 length is 15 residues. Germline V gene data show CDR1 as GTSNPN and CDR2 as SVGIG (reference sequence). After removal of 3 bases from V and 8 bases from J, the junction contained 15 bases not matched to a gene. CDR3 coding DNA: TGTGCCTGGAGCAGGGTTAAGGGGGCTTACGGAGGCTACACCTTC. Its translation: CAWSRVKGAYGGYTF.

The V and J genes are TRBV9 and TRBJ2-5, with 12 bases lining up with TRBD2. This CDR3 has 16 residues. Germline V gene lookup returns CDR1 SGDLS and CDR2 YYNGEE. V trimming: 0 bases; J trimming: 10 bases; junction bases outside the gene matches: 10. The CDR3: CASSVGLAGEGGNQYF. The CDR3 nucleotides are TGTGCCAGCAGCGTAGGACTAGCGGGAGAGGGGGGTAACCAGTACTTC.

J is TRBJ2-7 and V is TRBV27, with D tentatively TRBD2 (6 bases). The CDR3 is 19 residues long. The germline V gene has CDR1 MNHEY and CDR2 SMNVEV (reference sequence). The V end was cut by 4 bases, the J end by 0 bases, with 25 bases between. The DNA for the CDR3 is TGTGCCAGCAGTTGGAACGTAACCCTCGGGGGAGGTACCTCCTACGAGCAGTACTTC. Translated: CASSWNVTLGGGTSYEQYF.

The chain employs TRBV5-1 and TRBJ1-3; TRBD1 agrees at 9 bases. The trim removed 3 bases at V and 0 bases at J, leaving 1 base unmatched. This CDR3 spans 15 amino acids. CDR1 is SGHRS, CDR2 YFSETQ, per germline. CDR3 in DNA: TGCGCCAGCAGCTCACAGGGGGCCTCTGGAAACACCATATATTTT. Its translation: CASSSQGASGNTIYF.

This clone showed up just a few times. In DNA, the CDR3 is TGCGCCAGCAGCCAAAACGGGCTTAGCAATCAGCCCCAGCATTTT. This sequence encodes CASSQNGLSNQPQHF. The rearrangement links TRBV4-1 to TRBJ1-5, with D unclear. Trimming removed 2 bases from V and 0 bases from J, with 8 bases in between. The CDR3 is made up of 15 amino acids. Germline assignment: CDR1 MGHRA and CDR2 YSYEKL.

The chain uses TRBV4-2 and TRBJ2-5, with D unclear. Germline CDR1 and CDR2: LGHNA and YNFKEQ. Trimming took off 0 bases at V and 5 bases at J, with 10 bases between the two ends. The CDR3 covers 14 residues. The chain's CDR3 is CASSQDLRMETQYF. CDR3 nucleotides: TGTGCCAGCAGCCAAGATCTTAGGATGGAGACCCAGTACTTC.

As to this clone: Other DNA sequences of this sample code for an identical CDR3. V usage is TRBV11-2 and J usage is TRBJ2-7, with unresolved D. Trimming took off 0 bases at V and 0 bases at J, with 6 bases between the two ends. The germline V gene has CDR1 SGHAT and CDR2 FQNNGV. This CDR3 has 14 amino acids. The DNA for the CDR3 is TGTGCCAGCAGCTTAGAGTTGGCCTCCTACGAGCAGTACTTC. This encodes CASSLELASYEQYF.

Comments on this clone: Other DNA sequences from this sample encode an identical CDR3 as well. This chain links TRBV28 with TRBJ1-4, with a weak D call TRBD1 (5 bases). The CDR3 extends over 15 amino acids. The germline CDR1 and CDR2 sequences are MDHEN and SYDVKM. V lost 4 bases and J 0 bases, leaving 9 bases between the germline ends. CDR3 amino acids: CASSSGGATNEKLFF. CDR3 nucleotide sequence: TGTGCCAGCAGTTCTGGAGGGGCAACTAATGAAAAACTGTTTTTT. Complete variable domain (other parts from reference TRBV28 and TRBJ1-4): DVKVTQSSRYLVKRTGEKVFLECVQDMDHENMFWYRQDPGLGLRLIYFSYDVKMKEKGDIPEGYSVSREKKERFSLILESASTNQTSMYLCASSSGGATNEKLFFGSGTQLSVL.

The rearrangement uses TRBV6-6 and TRBJ2-3; the match to TRBD1 covers 12 bases. The CDR3 extends over 15 amino acids. CDR1 and CDR2 from the germline V gene are MNHNY and SVGAGI (reference sequence). The junction had 12 bases not matched to a gene; V was cut back by 11 bases and J by 6 bases. CDR3 loop: CALTPGQGASDTQYF. The CDR3 nucleotides are TGTGCCCTCACACCGGGACAGGGGGCATCGGATACGCAGTATTTT.

The rearrangement links TRBV2 to TRBJ1-5; 9 bases align to TRBD1. With 5 bases clipped from V and 8 bases from J, the junction kept 7 bases outside the gene matches. There are 14 residues in the CDR3. From germline, CDR1 is SNHLY and CDR2 FYNNEI. The CDR3 protein is CASSNRDRVEPQHF. The DNA of the CDR3 is TGTGCCAGCAGTAACCGGGACAGGGTTGAGCCCCAGCATTTT.

The V and J genes are TRBV6-5 and TRBJ1-2; 10 bases agree with TRBD1. The V and J ends lost 1 base and 8 bases, in that order; junction bases with no gene match: 10. CDR3 length: 16 amino acids. CDR1 and CDR2 from the germline V gene are MNHEY and SVGAGI. CDR3 nucleotides: TGTGCCAGCAGTTACTATAACCCCGGGACAGGGGTCGGCTACACCTTC. It translates to CASSYYNPGTGVGYTF.

CDR3: CASSLDISGKQQFF. CDR3 bases: TGTGCCAGCAGCTTGGATATTAGCGGGAAGCAGCAGTTCTTC. The chain employs TRBV5-4 and TRBJ2-1, with 8 bases that match TRBD2. The CDR3 sequence is 14 residues long. The V gene end was trimmed by 0 bases and the J gene end by 11 bases; junction bases not matched to a gene: 7. Germline V lookup: CDR1 SGHNT, CDR2 YYREEE (reference sequence). The full variable domain, in which reference TRBV5-4 and TRBJ2-1 provide the parts outside the CDR3, is ETGVTQSPTHLIKTRGQQVTLRCSSQSGHNTVSWYQQALGQGPQFIFQYYREEENGRGNFPPRFSGLQFPNYSSELNVNALELDDSALYLCASSLDISGKQQFFGPGTRLTVL.

The chain combines TRBV7-9 with TRBJ2-7, with D perhaps TRBD1 (5 bases). Trimming left V 4 bases short and J 5 bases short, with 15 bases between. Per germline, CDR1 SEHNR and CDR2 FQNEAQ (reference sequence). CDR3 size: 14 residues. The CDR3 reads CASSSRTGQDEQYF. The DNA of the CDR3 is TGTGCCAGCAGCTCACGTACAGGTCAGGACGAGCAGTACTTC.